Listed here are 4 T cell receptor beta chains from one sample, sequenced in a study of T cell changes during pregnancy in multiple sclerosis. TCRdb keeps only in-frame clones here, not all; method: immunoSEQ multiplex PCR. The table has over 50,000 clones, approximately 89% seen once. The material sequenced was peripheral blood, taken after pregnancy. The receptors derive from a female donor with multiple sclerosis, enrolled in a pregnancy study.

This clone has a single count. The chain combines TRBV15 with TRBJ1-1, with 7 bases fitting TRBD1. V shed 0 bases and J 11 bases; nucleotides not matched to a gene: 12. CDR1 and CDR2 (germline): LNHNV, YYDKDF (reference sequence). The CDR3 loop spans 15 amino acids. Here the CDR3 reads CATSRDPRQGLVAFF. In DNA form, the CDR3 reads TGTGCCACCAGCAGAGACCCTCGACAGGGATTGGTCGCTTTCTTT.

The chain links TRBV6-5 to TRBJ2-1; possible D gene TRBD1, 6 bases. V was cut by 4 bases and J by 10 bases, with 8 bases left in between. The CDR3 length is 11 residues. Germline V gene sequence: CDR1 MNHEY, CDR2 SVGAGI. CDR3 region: CASSFGTEQFF. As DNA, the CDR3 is TGTGCCAGCAGTTTCGGGACAGAGCAGTTCTTC.

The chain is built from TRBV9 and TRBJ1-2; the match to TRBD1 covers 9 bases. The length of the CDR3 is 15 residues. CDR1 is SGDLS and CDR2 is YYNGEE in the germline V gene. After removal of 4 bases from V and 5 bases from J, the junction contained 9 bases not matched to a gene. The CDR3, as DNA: TGTGCCAGCAGCTCGACCGGGACAGGGATTTATGGCTACACCTTC. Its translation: CASSSTGTGIYGYTF.

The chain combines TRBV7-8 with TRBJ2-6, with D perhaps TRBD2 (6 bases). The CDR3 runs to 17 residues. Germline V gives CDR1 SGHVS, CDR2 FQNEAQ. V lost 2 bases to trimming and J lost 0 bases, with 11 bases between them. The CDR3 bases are TGTGCCAGCAGCTTACGAGGACTATACTCTGGGGCCAACGTCCTGACTTTC. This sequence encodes CASSLRGLYSGANVLTF.